This record covers a single T cell receptor (beta chain). What it binds is not known. The record originates from a study of cytomegalovirus exposure and HLA in healthy donors. Whole-study findings and limits: The study listed approximately 170 cytomegalovirus-associated TCR beta chains. Most TCR sequences proved rare, with some public TCRs found in many donors. With later analysis, a missense DCLRE1C variant became linked to TCR beta V- and J-gene trimming.

60 Vbeta and 13 Jbeta primers were used in PCR. Data came from immunoSEQ multiplex PCR; TCRdb stores just in-frame clones and leaves some out. This table holds roughly 190,000 clones, roughly 68% found once. The clonotype originates from a young woman in good health and CMV-seronegative. Specimen: PBMCs.

The CDR3 DNA follows: TGTGCTAGTGGTTTGGCCCCCGCGCTCTATGGCTACACCTTC. It specifies CASGLAPALYGYTF. The chain recombines TRBV12-5 with TRBJ1-2; D gene ambiguous. CDR1 is LGHNT and CDR2 is FRNRAP in the germline V gene. CDR3 size: 14 residues. The V end lost 1 base, the J end lost 4 bases, and 10 bases lay between the germline ends.